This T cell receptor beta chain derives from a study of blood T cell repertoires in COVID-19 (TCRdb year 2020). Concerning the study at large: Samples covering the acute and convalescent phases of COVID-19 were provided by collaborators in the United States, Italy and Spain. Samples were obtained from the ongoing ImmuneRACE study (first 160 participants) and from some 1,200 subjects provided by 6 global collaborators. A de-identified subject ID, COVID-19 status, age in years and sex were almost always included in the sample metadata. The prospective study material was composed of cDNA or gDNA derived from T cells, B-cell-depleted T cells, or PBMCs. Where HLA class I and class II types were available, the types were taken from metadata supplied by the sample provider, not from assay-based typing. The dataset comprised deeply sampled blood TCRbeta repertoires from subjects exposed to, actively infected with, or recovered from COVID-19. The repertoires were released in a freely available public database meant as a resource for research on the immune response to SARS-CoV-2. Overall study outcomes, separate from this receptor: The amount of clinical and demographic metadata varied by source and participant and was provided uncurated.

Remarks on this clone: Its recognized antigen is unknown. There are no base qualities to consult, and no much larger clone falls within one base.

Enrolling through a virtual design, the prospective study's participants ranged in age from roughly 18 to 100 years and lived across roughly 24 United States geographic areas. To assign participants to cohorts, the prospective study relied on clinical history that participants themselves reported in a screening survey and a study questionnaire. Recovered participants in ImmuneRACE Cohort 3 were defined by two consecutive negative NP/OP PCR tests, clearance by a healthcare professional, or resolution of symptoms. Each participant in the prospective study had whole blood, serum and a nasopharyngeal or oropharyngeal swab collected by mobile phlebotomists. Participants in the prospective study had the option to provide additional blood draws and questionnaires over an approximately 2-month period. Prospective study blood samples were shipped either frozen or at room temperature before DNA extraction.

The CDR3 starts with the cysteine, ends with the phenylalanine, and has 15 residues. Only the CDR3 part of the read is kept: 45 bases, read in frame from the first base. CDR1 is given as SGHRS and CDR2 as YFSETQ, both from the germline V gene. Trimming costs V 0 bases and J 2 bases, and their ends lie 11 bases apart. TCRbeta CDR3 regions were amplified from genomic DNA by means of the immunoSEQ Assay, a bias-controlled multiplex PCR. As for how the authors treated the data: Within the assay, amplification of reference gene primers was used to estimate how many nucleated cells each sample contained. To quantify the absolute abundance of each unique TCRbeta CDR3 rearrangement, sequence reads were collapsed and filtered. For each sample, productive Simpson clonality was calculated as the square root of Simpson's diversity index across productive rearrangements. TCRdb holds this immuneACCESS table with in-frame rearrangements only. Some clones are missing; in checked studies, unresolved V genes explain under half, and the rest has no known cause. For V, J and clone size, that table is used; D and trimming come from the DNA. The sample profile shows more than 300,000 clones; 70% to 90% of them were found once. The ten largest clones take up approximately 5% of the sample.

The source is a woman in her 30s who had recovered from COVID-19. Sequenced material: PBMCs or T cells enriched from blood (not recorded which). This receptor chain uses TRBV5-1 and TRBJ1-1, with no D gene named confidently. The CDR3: CASSLVVAGNTEAFF. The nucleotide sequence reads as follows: TGCGCCAGCAGCTTGGTTGTGGCTGGCAACACTGAAGCTTTCTTT.